The 32 T cell receptor beta chains below all came from one sample that was sequenced in a study of Ad26.COV2.S vaccination and SARS-CoV-2 variants. Sequencing used immunoSEQ multiplex PCR; TCRdb keeps in-frame clones, though not all of them. This table holds about 350,000 clones, 75% to 90% found once. Documented treatment: around 19 received Ad26.COV2.S at low or high dose, single or two shots; several received placebo; per-sample allocation not given. Day 63 after the first injection of vaccine or placebo was the sampling time. The starting material was peripheral blood, obtained in a trial of Ad26.COV2.S vaccine versus placebo. The receptor set was obtained from a person between 18 and 65 years old who received the Ad26.COV2.S COVID-19 vaccine or a placebo.

The chain joins TRBV6-5 to TRBJ2-7; D may be TRBD1 (6 bases). Germline CDR1 is MNHEY and CDR2 is SVGAGI. CDR3 size: 12 residues. V was pared by 8 bases and J by 3 bases, with 11 bases between. CDR3 bases: TGTGCCAGCCAACAGGGTGTCTACGAGCAGTACTTC. Protein sequence: CASQQGVYEQYF.

This clone showed up just a few times. V usage is TRBV3-1 (or the pseudogene TRBV3-2) and J usage is TRBJ2-7, with a possible D match to TRBD1 (5 bases). The CDR3 extends over 16 amino acids. Germline CDR1 LGHDT, CDR2 YNNKEL (reference sequence). V was trimmed by 1 base and J by 0 bases, leaving 13 bases between them. The CDR3 DNA reads as TGTGCCAGCAGCCAAGGTCCAGGGCCGAGCTCCTACGAGCAGTACTTC. This translates into CASSQGPGPSSYEQYF.

The chain recombines TRBV6-2 or TRBV6-3 with TRBJ1-1, with TRBD1 matching over 8 bases. The V and J ends lost 0 bases and 5 bases, in that order; junction bases with no gene match: 8. This CDR3 contains 16 residues. Germline CDR1 reads MNHEY; CDR2 reads SVGEGT. The CDR3 bases are TGTGCCAGCAGTTACTCGGTCGGACAGGGTCTAACTGAAGCTTTCTTT. The encoded protein is CASSYSVGQGLTEAFF.

This clone was picked up one time. The V gene is TRBV5-1, the J gene TRBJ2-3; TRBD1 matches 9 bases. Trimming cost V 3 bases and J 1 base; bases outside gene matches: 9. The germline gives CDR1 SGHRS, CDR2 YFSETQ. CDR3 size: 17 residues. The CDR3 region is CASSSGSWTGGTDTQYF. The CDR3 DNA reads TGCGCCAGCAGCTCAGGGTCCTGGACAGGGGGCACAGATACGCAGTATTTT.

The chain links TRBV30 to TRBJ1-1; D is perhaps TRBD1 (6 bases). Germline-derived CDR1 and CDR2 are GTSNPN and SVGIG (reference sequence). The CDR3 is 14 residues long. V lost 2 bases, J lost 5 bases, and 15 bases lay in between. CDR3 in amino acids: CAWSWGPAVTEAFF. In DNA form, the CDR3 reads TGTGCCTGGAGTTGGGGGCCGGCCGTAACTGAAGCTTTCTTT.

This clone was seen only once. The chain is built from TRBV28 and TRBJ2-7; 8 nucleotides align to TRBD1. Germline V gives CDR1 MDHEN, CDR2 SYDVKM. Trimming took 7 bases from V and 4 from J; bases not matched to a gene: 6. The CDR3 is 13 amino acids. CDR3 protein: CASMGQAPYEQYF. CDR3 in DNA: TGTGCCAGCATGGGACAGGCCCCTTACGAGCAGTACTTC.

This chain connects TRBV4-2 to TRBJ2-3, with 10 bases that match TRBD2. There are 16 residues in the CDR3. The ends lost 0 bases at V and 3 bases at J; junction bases unmatched: 3. The V gene's germline CDR1 is LGHNA and CDR2 YNFKEQ. The CDR3 loop is CASSQEASGSTDTQYF. The CDR3 DNA sequence: TGTGCCAGCAGCCAAGAGGCTAGCGGGAGTACAGATACGCAGTATTTT.

The chain is built from TRBV7-2 and TRBJ2-2; D gene unclear. Germline loops: CDR1 SGHTA, CDR2 FQGNSA. The CDR3 totals 12 residues. V dropped 11 bases and J dropped 8 bases, with 15 bases sitting between them. CDR3 DNA sequence: TGTGCCCGCCAACATATGACTGGGGAGCTGTTTTTT. It encodes CARQHMTGELFF.

The J gene is TRBJ2-1, the V gene TRBV18; D assignment may be TRBD1 or TRBD2 (6 bases each). The CDR3 sequence is 15 residues long. Germline V gene sequence: CDR1 KGHSH, CDR2 LQKENI. Trimming pared 6 bases from V and 9 bases from J, leaving 21 bases between. The CDR3 is CASSGGTTWGAEQFF. The CDR3 DNA sequence: TGTGCCAGCTCGGGTGGGACCACCTGGGGGGCTGAGCAGTTCTTC.

The gene calls are TRBV2 and TRBJ1-5, with TRBD1 matching 10 bases. Germline V gene data show CDR1 as SNHLY and CDR2 as FYNNEI. J gave up 3 bases and V 7 bases, and 3 bases lay outside the gene matches. The CDR3 sequence is 14 residues long. The CDR3 loop is CASNDRGPNQPQHF. The CDR3 DNA reads TGTGCCAGCAACGACAGGGGGCCCAATCAGCCCCAGCATTTT. Using reference TRBV2 and TRBJ1-5 for the parts outside the CDR3, the full variable domain is EPEVTQTPSHQVTQMGQEVILRCVPISNHLYFYWYRQILGQKVEFLVSFYNNEISEKSEIFDDQFSVERPDGSNFTLKIRSTKLEDSAMYFCASNDRGPNQPQHFGDGTRLSIL.

CDR3 sequence: CASSVRGGQGASPLHF. CDR3 nucleotides: TGCGCCAGCAGTGTTCGGGGAGGACAGGGCGCTTCACCCCTCCACTTT. This chain connects TRBV5-1 to TRBJ1-6, with 8 bases that match TRBD1. Germline V CDR1 and CDR2: SGHRS, YFSETQ. V shed 5 bases, J shed 9 bases, and the junction held 13 bases outside the gene matches. The CDR3 has 16 amino acids.

The chain joins TRBV27 to TRBJ2-7, with TRBD2 identical over 10 bases. V was clipped by 5 bases and J by 4 bases; unmatched bases: 11. The germline CDR1 and CDR2 sequences are MNHEY and SMNVEV (reference sequence). This CDR3 is built from 16 residues. The CDR3 nucleotides read TGTGCCAGCAGTCGAATGACGGCTAGCGGGAGTTACGAGCAGTACTTC. Amino acid sequence: CASSRMTASGSYEQYF.

In nucleotides, the CDR3 is TGCGCCAGCAGCCAAGTGCTAGCGGGGAAAATCTTCAATGAGCAGTTCTTC. Translation gives CASSQVLAGKIFNEQFF. The rearrangement uses TRBV4-3 and TRBJ2-1; 9 positions agree with TRBD2. Trimming cost V 1 base and J 6 bases; bases outside gene matches: 10. The CDR3 runs 17 residues. From germline, CDR1 is LGHNA and CDR2 YSLEER.

The chain is built from TRBV4-1 and TRBJ1-6; no clear D gene. Germline V gene data show CDR1 as MGHRA and CDR2 as YSYEKL. This CDR3 contains 13 residues. Between the trimmed V and J ends, which lost 0 bases and 13 bases, there was a span of 10 bases. The CDR3 coding sequence is TGCGCCAGCAGCCAAGAAAACATTCGGCCCCTCCACTTT. Its protein product is CASSQENIRPLHF.

V gene TRBV7-2 combines with J gene TRBJ1-4; unclear D gene. Looked up from germline, CDR1 is SGHTA and CDR2 is FQGNSA. V dropped 3 bases and J dropped 8 bases, with 10 bases sitting between them. CDR3 length: 13 amino acids. The DNA for the CDR3 is TGTGCCAGCAGCTTCGGAAGGGCCGAAAAACTGTTTTTT. Amino acids: CASSFGRAEKLFF.

This clone was recorded at least ten times. This rearrangement joins TRBV4-2 to TRBJ2-7; tentatively, D is TRBD2 (6 bases). The germline V and J ends were trimmed by 0 bases and 0 bases, with 9 bases remaining between them. The CDR3 has 15 amino acids. Per the germline V gene, CDR1 is LGHNA and CDR2 is YNFKEQ. The CDR3 is CASSQEAGSSYEQYF. CDR3 nucleotide sequence: TGTGCCAGCAGCCAAGAAGCGGGCAGCTCCTACGAGCAGTACTTC.

The chain joins TRBV2 to TRBJ2-1; the D gene is possibly TRBD2 (7 bases). Trimming stripped 6 bases from V and 9 bases from J, with 18 bases between. The germline V gene has CDR1 SNHLY and CDR2 FYNNEI. The CDR3 length is 14 residues. Here the CDR3 reads CASRGPRGAGEQFF. The DNA for the CDR3 is TGTGCCAGCAGGGGCCCCCGGGGGGCCGGTGAGCAGTTCTTC. Drawing the rest from reference TRBV2 and TRBJ2-1, the complete variable domain is EPEVTQTPSHQVTQMGQEVILRCVPISNHLYFYWYRQILGQKVEFLVSFYNNEISEKSEIFDDQFSVERPDGSNFTLKIRSTKLEDSAMYFCASRGPRGAGEQFFGPGTRLTVL.

V is TRBV24-1 and J is TRBJ2-1, with TRBD2 matching 10 bases. V lost 4 bases and J lost 7; bases outside the gene matches: 18. Germline CDR1 KGHDR, CDR2 SFDVKD. The CDR3 has 19 amino acids. The CDR3 DNA follows: TGTGCCACCAGTGACCCGCCAGGGGTAGCGGGGGGTCTAGGTAATGAGCAGTTCTTC. Translation: CATSDPPGVAGGLGNEQFF.

The CDR3 reads CASSLAHPSGYGYTF. DNA for the CDR3: TGTGCCAGCAGCTTAGCGCATCCGTCCGGGTATGGCTACACCTTC. The chain links TRBV7-8 to TRBJ1-2; D remains unclear. Trimming stripped 0 bases from V and 5 bases from J, with 13 bases between. This CDR3 is built from 15 residues. Germline assignment: CDR1 SGHVS and CDR2 FQNEAQ.

This rearrangement joins TRBV2 to TRBJ1-1, with a tentative D call TRBD1 (5 bases). This CDR3 comprises 14 residues. The V gene's germline CDR1 is SNHLY and CDR2 FYNNEI. The V and J ends lost 1 base and 1 base respectively, with 7 bases between them. The CDR3 spells CASSEGGENTEAFF. For the CDR3, the DNA is TGTGCCAGCAGTGAAGGGGGCGAGAACACTGAAGCTTTCTTT. The complete variable domain, with remaining parts taken from reference TRBV2 and TRBJ1-1, reads EPEVTQTPSHQVTQMGQEVILRCVPISNHLYFYWYRQILGQKVEFLVSFYNNEISEKSEIFDDQFSVERPDGSNFTLKIRSTKLEDSAMYFCASSEGGENTEAFFGQGTRLTVV.

This chain connects TRBV28 to TRBJ1-6; TRBD1 matches at 8 bases. Germline V CDR1 and CDR2: MDHEN, SYDVKM. Trimming removed 5 bases from V and 14 bases from J; junction bases left unmatched: 11. The CDR3 spans 14 residues. In DNA form, the CDR3 reads TGTGCCAGCAGTCCGACAGGGGCCTTCCTATCCCTCCACTTT. It translates to CASSPTGAFLSLHF.

This clone was recorded a few times. This chain links TRBV6-5 with TRBJ1-5; the D is unclear. CDR1 is MNHEY and CDR2 is SVGAGI in the germline V gene. This CDR3 has 14 amino acids. V dropped 7 bases and J dropped 4 bases, with 14 bases sitting between them. The CDR3 here is CASKTAIENQPQHF. The CDR3 coding sequence is TGTGCCAGCAAAACAGCTATAGAAAATCAGCCCCAGCATTTT.

V and J are TRBV7-9 and TRBJ2-1; D ambiguous. The CDR3 totals 12 residues. Germline assignment: CDR1 SEHNR and CDR2 FQNEAQ (reference sequence). V lost 5 bases, J lost 6 bases, and 8 bases lay in between. CDR3 loop: CASSPVLNEQFF. Here the CDR3 DNA reads TGTGCCAGCAGCCCGGTCCTCAATGAGCAGTTCTTC.

The rearrangement links TRBV7-9 to TRBJ2-5, with D perhaps given as TRBD1 or TRBD2 (6 bases each). Trimming took 4 bases from V and 4 from J, leaving 13 bases between them. This CDR3 is built from 14 residues. Germline V gene lookup returns CDR1 SEHNR and CDR2 FQNEAQ (reference sequence). In nucleotides, the CDR3 is TGTGCCAGCAGCTCAGGAGGGGGGCGAGAGACCCAGTACTTC. This translates into CASSSGGGRETQYF. Filled out from reference TRBV7-9 and TRBJ2-5, the complete variable domain reads DTGVSQNPRHKITKRGQNVTFRCDPISEHNRLYWYRQTLGQGPEFLTYFQNEAQLEKSRLLSDRFSAERPKGSFSTLEIQRTEQGDSAMYLCASSSGGGRETQYFGPGTRLLVL.

The chain has TRBV11-2 and TRBJ2-2, with D unclear. The V gene lost 1 base and the J gene lost 2 bases, with 11 bases spanning the gap. Germline values: CDR1 SGHAT, CDR2 FQNNGV. This CDR3 is 16 amino acids long. CDR3 protein: CASSLAAVVNTGELFF. The CDR3 DNA is TGTGCCAGCAGCTTAGCGGCAGTCGTAAACACCGGGGAGCTGTTTTTT.

Details on this clone: The sample has other DNA sequences that encode this CDR3 too. V is TRBV29-1 and J is TRBJ1-3; TRBD1 aligns across 7 bases. CDR3 length: 13 residues. Germline-derived CDR1 and CDR2 are SQVTM and ANQGSEA. V dropped 6 bases and J dropped 0; count of bases not matched to a gene: 2. DNA for the CDR3: TGCAGCGTCGGGACAGTCTCTGGAAACACCATATATTTT. Amino acids: CSVGTVSGNTIYF.

The CDR3: CATSDLGRESQPQHF. The CDR3 coding sequence is TGTGCCACCAGTGATTTGGGGAGGGAAAGTCAGCCCCAGCATTTT. This chain connects TRBV24-1 to TRBJ1-5, with D unresolved. Trimming took 0 bases from V and 6 from J, leaving 11 bases between them. The germline V gene has CDR1 KGHDR and CDR2 SFDVKD. The CDR3 length is 15 residues.

J is TRBJ2-5 and V is TRBV7-2, with D unresolved. V lost 1 base to trimming and J lost 5 bases, with 8 bases between them. The CDR3 runs 13 residues. Germline V gene sequence: CDR1 SGHTA, CDR2 FQGNSA. The CDR3 DNA sequence: TGTGCCAGCAGCTTAGGGGGATTTGAGACCCAGTACTTC. As protein: CASSLGGFETQYF.

This clone was recorded a few times. V usage is TRBV5-4 and J usage is TRBJ1-6; D gene ambiguous. Looked up from germline, CDR1 is SGHNT and CDR2 is YYREEE (reference sequence). Trimming stripped 0 bases from V and 11 bases from J, with 12 bases between. The CDR3 has 14 amino acids. Written as DNA, the CDR3 is TGTGCCAGCAGCTTGGTGGGAGGTGGGACACCCCTCCACTTT. Residues: CASSLVGGGTPLHF.

The chain couples TRBV3-1 (or the pseudogene TRBV3-2) to TRBJ2-1; 12 nucleotides align to TRBD2. Per the germline V gene, CDR1 is LGHDT and CDR2 is YNNKEL (reference sequence). The J segment lost 10 bases and the V segment lost 0 bases, leaving 4 bases of the junction unmatched. The CDR3 has 15 residues. DNA of the CDR3: TGTGCCAGCAGCCAAGACAGACTAGCGGGAGCCGAGCAGTTCTTC. Amino acid sequence: CASSQDRLAGAEQFF.

This chain links TRBV7-9 with TRBJ2-1; TRBD2 agrees at 7 bases. The CDR3 totals 15 residues. The V gene's germline CDR1 is SEHNR and CDR2 FQNEAQ (reference sequence). The V and J ends lost 1 base and 8 bases, in that order; junction bases with no gene match: 8. The CDR3 region is CASSLVGRAIDEQFF. The CDR3 DNA reads as TGTGCCAGCAGCTTAGTGGGGAGGGCGATCGATGAGCAGTTCTTC.

This chain links TRBV2 with TRBJ1-1; D is possibly TRBD1 (5 bases). The CDR3 is 14 amino acids. Germline V CDR1 and CDR2: SNHLY, FYNNEI. Deletions cut 8 bases from V and 0 bases from J, with 13 bases between. Here the CDR3 DNA reads TGTGCCAGCGGCCAGGGCGAATTGAACACTGAAGCTTTCTTT. Amino acids: CASGQGELNTEAFF.